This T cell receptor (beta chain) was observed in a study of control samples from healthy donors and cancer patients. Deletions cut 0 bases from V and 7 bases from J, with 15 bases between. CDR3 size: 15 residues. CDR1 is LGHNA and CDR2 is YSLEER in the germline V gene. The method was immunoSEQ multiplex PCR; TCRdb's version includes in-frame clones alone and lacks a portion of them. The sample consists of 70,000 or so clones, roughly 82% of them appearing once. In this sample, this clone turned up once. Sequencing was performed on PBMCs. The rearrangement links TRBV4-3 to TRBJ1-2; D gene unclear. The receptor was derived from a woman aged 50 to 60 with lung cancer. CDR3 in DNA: TGCGCCAGCAGCCAAGATATCGGGGTCGGCGGTGGCTACACCTTC. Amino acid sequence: CASSQDIGVGGGYTF.